Reported below is one T cell receptor beta chain. Its antigen is unidentified. These data are taken from a study of T cell responses to AZD1222 COVID-19 vaccine. Overall study results and limits: White British donors predominated, females outnumbered males, and clonal diversity was possibly underestimated.

The data were produced by immunoSEQ multiplex PCR, yet TCRdb's version contains in-frame clones alone and is incomplete. The data contain about 150,000 clones, 93% of them singletons. The CDR3 contains 15 residues. Germline lookup yields CDR1 LGHDT and CDR2 YNNKEL (reference sequence). Trimming took 5 bases from V and 5 from J; bases not matched to a gene: 6. The sequence came from an adult in good health. V gene TRBV3-1 (or the pseudogene TRBV3-2) combines with J gene TRBJ2-7, with 13 bases matching TRBD2. The sample in question was peripheral blood, obtained on day 0 of AZD1222 vaccination. CDR3 residues: CASSSRTSGRHEQYF. DNA for the CDR3: TGTGCCAGCAGCAGCCGGACTAGCGGGAGACACGAGCAGTACTTC.